What follows are 2 T cell receptor beta chains derived from one specimen sequenced in a study of blood T cells in healthy people across ages. A second PCR of 7 to 11 cycles used a sample-barcoded 5' primer and a J-beta primer mix. TCRdb re-called the 5' RACE reads through MiXCR, storing one row per CDR3 protein. The sample lists about 1.5 million distinct CDR3 sequences; approximately 40% were seen once. The specimen was blood. The receptors come from a woman under 30 in good health.

This clonotype came up a few times. The chain carries TRBV27 and TRBJ2-7; no clear D gene. Germline-derived CDR1 and CDR2 are MNHEY and SMNVEV (reference sequence). The CDR3 has 13 residues. The germline V and J ends were trimmed by 8 bases and 2 bases, with 13 bases remaining between them. The CDR3: CASGQNSPYEQYF. In DNA form, the CDR3 reads TGTGCCAGCGGCCAGAACTCCCCCTACGAGCAGTACTTC.

The rearrangement links TRBV20-1 to TRBJ2-4; D unresolved. The end of the DNA is better explained by TRBJ2-7, so the J call may be wrong. The V gene's germline CDR1 is DFQATT and CDR2 SNEGSKA (reference sequence). The length of the CDR3 is 13 residues. Written as DNA, the CDR3 is TGCAGTGCTAGCGAGGCGACGTCCTACGAGCAGTACTTC. It encodes CSASEATSYEQYF.